The 3 T cell receptor beta chains below all came from one sample that was sequenced in a study of T cell responses to AZD1222 COVID-19 vaccine. Profiling relied on immunoSEQ multiplex PCR, and the TCRdb table lists in-frame clones only, not all of them. The sample carries 150,000 or so clones, 92% recorded once. The material was peripheral blood, obtained on day 0 of AZD1222 vaccination. These receptors originate from an adult in good health.

This clone has a single count. This CDR3 is also generated by other DNA sequences in the sample. This sequence joins TRBV7-2 and TRBJ2-7, with TRBD2 as a possible D gene (5 bases). Germline V lookup: CDR1 SGHTA, CDR2 FQGNSA. This CDR3 is built from 12 residues. V was shortened by 5 bases and J by 3 bases, with 8 bases between the two germline ends. The CDR3 is CASSPTSYEQYF. The DNA for the CDR3 is TGTGCCAGCAGCCCCACTAGCTACGAGCAGTACTTC.

V usage is TRBV5-4 and J usage is TRBJ1-6; 9 nucleotides align to TRBD1. The V gene's germline CDR1 is SGHNT and CDR2 YYREEE (reference sequence). The CDR3 length is 18 residues. J lost 4 bases, V lost 4 bases, and 12 bases had no gene match. This CDR3 is CASSIVAGQGFYNSPLHF. The CDR3 DNA is TGTGCCAGCAGCATTGTGGCGGGACAGGGATTTTATAATTCACCCCTCCACTTT.

CDR3 region: CASSLGPGGHEKLFF. In nucleotides, the CDR3 is TGTGCCAGCAGCTTAGGTCCAGGGGGCCATGAAAAACTGTTTTTT. The genes are TRBV11-2 and TRBJ1-4; 8 bases map to TRBD1. The germline V gene encodes CDR1 SGHAT and CDR2 FQNNGV. This CDR3 is 15 amino acids long. The V and J ends lost 1 base and 6 bases, in that order; junction bases with no gene match: 4.